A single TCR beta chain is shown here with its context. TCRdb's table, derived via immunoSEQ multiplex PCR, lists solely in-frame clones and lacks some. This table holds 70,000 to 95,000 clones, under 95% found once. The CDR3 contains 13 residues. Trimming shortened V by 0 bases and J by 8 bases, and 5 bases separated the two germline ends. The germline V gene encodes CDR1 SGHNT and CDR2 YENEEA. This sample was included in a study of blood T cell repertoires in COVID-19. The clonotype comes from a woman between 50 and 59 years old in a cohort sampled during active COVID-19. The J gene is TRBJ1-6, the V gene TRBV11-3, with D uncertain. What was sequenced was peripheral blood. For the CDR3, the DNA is TGTGCCAGCAGCTTAGAACGAGATTCACCCCTCCACTTT. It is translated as CASSLERDSPLHF.